The present T cell receptor beta chain was sequenced within a study of CD8 T cells in Susac syndrome. CD8+ and CD4+ T cells taken from blood had their TCR beta sequenced. The multiple sclerosis controls consisted of treatment-naive patients with relapsing-remitting disease, either stable or active. It was negative isolation that provided the CD8+ and CD4+ T cells, whereas TEMRA cells were enriched by FACS. Reverse transcription of roughly 0.45 to 1 ug RNA was carried out with random hexamers. Amplification of TCR beta CDR3 used immunoSEQ multiplex PCR across 54 Vbeta and 13 Jbeta. TCRdb recomputed calls from the immunoSEQ multiplex PCR reads with MiXCR, one row per CDR3 protein. The sample lists approximately 190,000 distinct CDR3 sequences; about 95% were seen once. CDR3 length equals 12 residues. Germline V gene lookup returns CDR1 SQVTM and CDR2 ANQGSEA. V shed 4 bases and J 9 bases; nucleotides not matched to a gene: 7.

The source of this sequence is a human donor with multiple sclerosis. Sequences were obtained from CD4+ T cells from PBMCs. The V and J genes are TRBV29-1 and TRBJ2-7; 9 positions agree with TRBD1. The CDR3 spells CSVGGTGRWQYF. For the CDR3, the DNA is TGCAGCGTTGGGGGGACAGGGAGATGGCAGTACTTC.